This T cell receptor beta chain comes out of a study of molecular identifiers for immune sequencing clone quantification. The authors sorted naive CD8 T cells as CD8+CD4-CCR7+CD45RA+. Library preparation followed earlier protocols using designated TCR primers. From the PCR reads, TCRdb called clonotypes with MiXCR, one entry per CDR3 protein. The repertoire holds about 510,000 distinct CDR3 sequences, with 20% to 25% as singletons. V was pared by 3 bases and J by 3 bases, with 5 bases of the junction left unmatched. Germline V gene data show CDR1 as SGHAT and CDR2 as FQNNGV. This CDR3 has 14 amino acids.

This chain connects TRBV11-2 to TRBJ2-7, with TRBD2 matching over 7 bases. The source is a human donor in good health. Some libraries in this study had Jurkat cell RNA spiked in. Sequenced: naive CD8+ T cells from blood, with Jurkat cell RNA spiked in. This sample's subset: FACS-sorted CD8+CD4-CCR7+CD45RA+ naive T cells. The CDR3 loop reads CASSFGGSVYEQYF. In DNA form, the CDR3 reads TGTGCCAGCAGCTTCGGCGGGAGCGTCTACGAGCAGTACTTC.